This TCR beta chain emerged from a study of blood T cell repertoires in COVID-19. As for the study in general: The samples span acute and convalescent COVID-19 from the United States, Italy and Spain.

In its sample, this clone was seen once. Participants' reported clinical history set cohort assignment. Cohort 3 recovery required two negative PCRs, clearance, or symptom resolution. CDR3 length: 12 amino acids. Germline V gives CDR1 MDHEN, CDR2 SYDVKM. Trimming removed 7 bases at V and 0 bases at J, with 7 bases between. Study processing details: Amplified reference gene primers provided the basis for estimating nucleated cell counts. TCRdb's table, derived via immunoSEQ multiplex PCR, lists solely in-frame clones and lacks some. From that table come the V and J calls and clone size; the DNA was used to work out D and trimming. The table lists about 280,000 clones, around 88% of them singletons.

The sequencing sample was made of PBMCs or T cells enriched from blood (not recorded which). This chain connects TRBV28 to TRBJ2-7; tentative D call: TRBD2 (5 bases). This TCR came from a woman in her 40s who had recovered from COVID-19. CDR3 sequence (DNA): TGTGCCAGCAACCGGGGCTCCTACGAGCAGTACTTC. Its protein product is CASNRGSYEQYF.